What follows is one TCR beta chain and its context. What it binds is unknown. A read error may account for a junction end that differs from germline. The PCR had 60 Vbeta and 13 Jbeta primers. The repertoire was sequenced with immunoSEQ multiplex PCR; TCRdb's copy has only in-frame clones and lacks some. The table has 110,000 or so clones, about 68% seen once; the top ten hold 4.2%. The data stem from a study of cytomegalovirus exposure and HLA in healthy donors. Overall study: As an earlier analysis found, around 200 million T cells yielded 117 million unique TCR beta sequences.

CDR3 length: 14 amino acids. Per germline, CDR1 SSHAT and CDR2 FNYEAQ (reference sequence). Study observations and caveats: Among the CMV-associated chains, three were confirmed in vitro as specific for CMV antigens. Later work associated 16,951 TCR beta sequences with HLA alleles at 0.05 false discovery rate.

This TCR derives from a woman in her thirties or forties in good health and CMV-seropositive. The sequenced sample was PBMCs. The J gene is TRBJ2-5, the V gene TRBV7-7; D remains ambiguous. The CDR3 coding sequence is TGTGCTAGCAGCGCGCGGAACGTACAAGAGACCCAGTACTTC. Amino acids: CASSARNVQETQYF.